Presented here are 21 T cell receptor beta chains from one specimen sequenced in a study of patients and donors after allogeneic stem cell transplantation. A single record per CDR3 protein comes from TCRdb applying MiXCR to the RT-PCR reads. Of roughly 180,000 distinct CDR3 sequences in the sample, 40% to 45% were seen once. Sample: blood, either unsorted or a sorted T cell fraction (not recorded which). Source of these receptors: a human donor who was either an allogeneic HSCT recipient or a stem cell or donor lymphocyte infusion donor (not recorded which). It is not recorded whose cells these are; they may come from a transplant donor.

Written as DNA, the CDR3 is TGTGCCATCAGTGGTAGACGGGAGGGCCTGTCAGATACGCAGTATTTT. Protein sequence: CAISGRREGLSDTQYF. The chain joins TRBV10-3 to TRBJ2-3; 8 bases fit TRBD2. With V trimmed by 4 bases and J by 4 bases, 10 bases remained unmatched. CDR3 length equals 16 residues. Germline CDR1 reads ENHRY; CDR2 reads SYGVKD.

This clonotype has a handful of counts. The genes are TRBV10-3 and TRBJ1-2; TRBD1 might be the D (5 bases). Trimming left V 3 bases short and J 4 bases short, with 12 bases between. The CDR3 runs to 14 residues. Germline CDR1 reads ENHRY; CDR2 reads SYGVKD. The DNA for the CDR3 is TGTGCCATCAGTGACAGGGTTGGGGTCTATGGCTACACCTTC. It specifies CAISDRVGVYGYTF.

The chain links TRBV19 to TRBJ2-1; TRBD1 matches 9 bases. The CDR3 runs 14 residues. Looked up from germline, CDR1 is LNHDA and CDR2 is SQIVND (reference sequence). The junction had 5 bases not matched to a gene; V was cut back by 6 bases and J by 5 bases. Here the CDR3 reads CASRRTGVDNEQFF. CDR3 DNA sequence: TGTGCCAGTAGGCGGACAGGGGTGGACAATGAGCAGTTCTTC.

This clonotype was observed once. V gene TRBV6-4 combines with J gene TRBJ1-5; 7 nucleotides agree with TRBD1. With V trimmed by 6 bases and J by 7 bases, 12 bases remained unmatched. The CDR3 is made up of 15 amino acids. Germline V gene lookup returns CDR1 MRHNA and CDR2 SNTAGT. CDR3 coding DNA: TGTGCCAGCAGCTTTGACAGGGAAAGGAACCAGCCCCAGCATTTT. As protein: CASSFDRERNQPQHF.

This sequence joins TRBV9 and TRBJ2-5; 13 bases are a match to TRBD2. V was clipped by 3 bases and J by 4 bases; unmatched bases: 3. This CDR3 is built from 15 residues. The V gene's germline CDR1 is SGDLS and CDR2 YYNGEE. In DNA, the CDR3 is TGTGCCAGCAGCGCACGGACTAGCGGGAGAGAGACCCAGTACTTC. As protein: CASSARTSGRETQYF.

The J gene is TRBJ2-1, the V gene TRBV12-3 or TRBV12-4, with 12 bases aligning to TRBD1. Trimming cost V 10 bases and J 8 bases; bases outside gene matches: 12. CDR3 length: 15 amino acids. CDR3: CATIPPGQGAYEQFF. In DNA form, the CDR3 reads TGTGCCACTATTCCCCCGGGACAGGGGGCCTATGAGCAGTTCTTC.

The chain has TRBV25-1 and TRBJ1-4; D call uncertain. The CDR3 length is 15 residues. Germline lookup yields CDR1 MGHDK and CDR2 SYGVNS. The V end lost 2 bases, the J end lost 0 bases, and 7 bases lay between the germline ends. The CDR3 is CASSEGIATNEKLFF. DNA of the CDR3: TGTGCCAGCAGTGAAGGTATTGCAACTAATGAAAAACTGTTTTTT.

The chain couples TRBV6-2 or TRBV6-3 to TRBJ2-1; TRBD2 agrees at 10 bases. This CDR3 comprises 18 residues. With V trimmed by 2 bases and J by 8 bases, 15 bases remained unmatched. CDR1 and CDR2 from the germline V gene are MNHEY and SVGEGT. Here the CDR3 reads CASSYPRLAGVSIHEQFF. The CDR3, as DNA: TGTGCCAGCAGTTACCCCCGGCTAGCGGGAGTCTCTATCCATGAGCAGTTCTTC.

V gene TRBV7-2 combines with J gene TRBJ1-4, with D unclear. The CDR3 runs 15 residues. The germline V gene encodes CDR1 SGHTA and CDR2 FQGNSA. V lost 1 base and J lost 7, with 13 bases in between. CDR3 region: CASSLVVGRTEKLFF. The CDR3 coding sequence is TGTGCCAGCAGCTTAGTTGTAGGGAGAACTGAAAAACTGTTTTTT.

The rearrangement links TRBV10-2 to TRBJ2-6; D not resolved. The CDR3 consists of 16 residues. Germline CDR1 WSHSY, CDR2 SAAADI. The ends were cut back, 2 bases at V and 1 base at J, with 9 bases in the middle. CDR3 DNA sequence: TGCGCCAGCAGTGAGCTTAAGTTGTCTGGGGCCAACGTCCTGACTTTC. Translation: CASSELKLSGANVLTF.

The DNA of the CDR3 is TGTGCCAGCAGACCTGTGGGGGCCCCCCATGGACGGGAGCAGTACTTC. It translates to CASRPVGAPHGREQYF. The chain couples TRBV6-5 to TRBJ2-7; TRBD1 is a possible D gene (6 bases). The ends were cut back, 6 bases at V and 7 bases at J, with 25 bases in the middle. Per the germline V gene, CDR1 is MNHEY and CDR2 is SVGAGI. This CDR3 comprises 16 residues.

This chain joins TRBV7-6 and TRBJ1-3, with D possibly being TRBD1 (6 bases). Germline lookup yields CDR1 SGHVS and CDR2 FNYEAQ. The CDR3 loop spans 16 amino acids. Trimming pared 1 base from V and 2 bases from J, leaving 12 bases between. CDR3 sequence reads: CASSLEVRTAGNTIYF. The DNA for the CDR3 is TGTGCCAGCAGCTTAGAGGTTCGGACAGCTGGAAACACCATATATTTT.

The chain joins TRBV9 to TRBJ2-3; tentative D call: TRBD1 (5 bases). Germline V gene lookup returns CDR1 SGDLS and CDR2 YYNGEE. Trimming removed 0 bases from V and 0 bases from J, with 11 bases in between. The CDR3 length is 16 residues. The CDR3: CASSVEGKGSTDTQYF. CDR3 in DNA: TGTGCCAGCAGCGTAGAGGGAAAGGGGAGCACAGATACGCAGTATTTT. The full variable domain, its missing parts supplied by reference TRBV9 and TRBJ2-3, is DSGVTQTPKHLITATGQRVTLRCSPRSGDLSVYWYQQSLDQGLQFLIQYYNGEERAKGNILERFSAQQFPDLHSELNLSSLELGDSALYFCASSVEGKGSTDTQYFGPGTRLTVL.

V usage is TRBV28 and J usage is TRBJ1-1; D call uncertain. Germline V gives CDR1 MDHEN, CDR2 SYDVKM. V was cut by 6 bases and J by 3 bases, with 8 bases left in between. The CDR3 has 12 residues. CDR3 in DNA: TGTGCCAGCAGGTTACTCGACACTGAAGCTTTCTTT. Translating it yields CASRLLDTEAFF.

The gene calls are TRBV4-3 and TRBJ2-5; TRBD2 might be the D (6 bases). This CDR3 has 15 residues. Between the trimmed V and J ends, which lost 0 bases and 2 bases, there was a span of 10 bases. Germline CDR1 is LGHNA and CDR2 is YSLEER. CDR3 DNA sequence: TGCGCCAGCAGCCAAGATCAGGAGGGTCAAGAGACCCAGTACTTC. It is translated as CASSQDQEGQETQYF.

This clonotype came up many times. The chain couples TRBV29-1 to TRBJ2-7, with D perhaps matching TRBD2 (6 bases). The CDR3 consists of 14 residues. Trimming removed 5 bases at V and 4 bases at J, with 18 bases between. Germline values: CDR1 SQVTM, CDR2 ANQGSEA. This CDR3 reads CSVRRDSTNYEQYF. The DNA of the CDR3 is TGCAGCGTTCGCCGGGACTCGACAAATTACGAGCAGTACTTC.

There are a few counts of this clonotype. J is TRBJ1-1 and V is TRBV7-9; D might be TRBD1 (6 bases). Trimming left V 5 bases short and J 0 bases short, with 16 bases between. CDR1 is SEHNR, CDR2 FQNEAQ, per germline (reference sequence). There are 16 residues in the CDR3. CDR3 nucleotide sequence: TGTGCCAGCAGCCTCGGGACATCGGAACTGAACACTGAAGCTTTCTTT. Protein sequence: CASSLGTSELNTEAFF. Filled out from reference TRBV7-9 and TRBJ1-1, the complete variable domain reads DTGVSQNPRHKITKRGQNVTFRCDPISEHNRLYWYRQTLGQGPEFLTYFQNEAQLEKSRLLSDRFSAERPKGSFSTLEIQRTEQGDSAMYLCASSLGTSELNTEAFFGQGTRLTVV.

The J gene is TRBJ1-2, the V gene TRBV5-1; 7 nucleotides align to TRBD1. The CDR3 runs 15 residues. In germline, CDR1 is SGHRS, CDR2 YFSETQ. V lost 4 bases and J lost 5; bases outside the gene matches: 11. In DNA form, the CDR3 reads TGCGCCAGCAGCAAAACAGGGGACCTTCTGTATGGCTACACCTTC. This gives the protein CASSKTGDLLYGYTF.

This clonotype was found a few times. The chain uses TRBV5-1 and TRBJ2-2; D is undetermined. The germline gives CDR1 SGHRS, CDR2 YFSETQ. CDR3 length: 14 amino acids. Trimming shortened V by 5 bases and J by 1 base, and 9 bases separated the two germline ends. CDR3 residues: CASSAGWNTGELFF. In nucleotides, the CDR3 is TGCGCCAGCAGTGCAGGTTGGAACACCGGGGAGCTGTTTTTT.

The rearrangement links TRBV4-3 to TRBJ2-1, with TRBD1 as a possible D gene (5 bases). The CDR3 is 15 residues long. V was clipped by 0 bases and J by 3 bases, with 9 bases between them. Per germline, CDR1 LGHNA and CDR2 YSLEER. In DNA form, the CDR3 reads TGCGCCAGCAGCCAAGAACCAGGGAACTACAATGAGCAGTTCTTC. Its translation is CASSQEPGNYNEQFF.

V and J are TRBV29-1 and TRBJ1-1; unclear D gene. The germline V gene encodes CDR1 SQVTM and CDR2 ANQGSEA. The V end lost 1 base, the J end lost 6 bases, and 9 bases lay between the germline ends. The CDR3 is 12 amino acids. CDR3 sequence: CSVEVSIAEAFF. In DNA, the CDR3 is TGCAGCGTTGAAGTAAGCATCGCTGAAGCTTTCTTT.